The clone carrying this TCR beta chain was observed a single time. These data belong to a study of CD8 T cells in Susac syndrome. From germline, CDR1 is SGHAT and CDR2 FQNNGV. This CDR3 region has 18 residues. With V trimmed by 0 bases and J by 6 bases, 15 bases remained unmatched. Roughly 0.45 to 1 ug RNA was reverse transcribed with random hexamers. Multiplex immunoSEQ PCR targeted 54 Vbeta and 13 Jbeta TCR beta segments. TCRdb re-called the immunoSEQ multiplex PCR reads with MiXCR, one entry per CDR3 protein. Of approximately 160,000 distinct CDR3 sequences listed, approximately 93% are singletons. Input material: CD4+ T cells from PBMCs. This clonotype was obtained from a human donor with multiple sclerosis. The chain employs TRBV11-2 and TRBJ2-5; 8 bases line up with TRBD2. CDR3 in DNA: TGTGCCAGCAGCTTAGAGGGGACCCACAGCGGGAGTGGGAAGACCCAGTACTTC. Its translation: CASSLEGTHSGSGKTQYF. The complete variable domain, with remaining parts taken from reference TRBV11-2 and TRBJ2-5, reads EAGVAQSPRYKIIEKRQSVAFWCNPISGHATLYWYQQILGQGPKLLIQFQNNGVVDDSQLPKDRFSAERLKGVDSTLKIQPAKLEDSAVYLCASSLEGTHSGSGKTQYFGPGTRLLVL.